The rows below give T cell receptor beta chains drawn from one sample of a study of read filtering for tumor transcriptome and immune sequencing. In TCRdb, the reads were re-called with MiXCR into one record per CDR3 protein. The sample has 100,000 to 150,000 distinct CDR3 sequences, roughly 13% seen once. The sequenced material came from a population of CD138-negative cells sorted from bone marrow. The origin of the receptors is a donor aged 40 or over with multiple myeloma. Each CDR3 is given with its conserved first and last residue. The D gene is left open where the match is weak. Only some rows state a clone size, as once, few, many or a class for expanded clones.

j_call d_call cdr3_length clone_size v_call cdr3_aa cdr3_nt
TRBJ1-5 - 14 many TRBV20-1 CSARDGRYNQPQHF TGCAGTGCTAGAGATGGGCGGTACAATCAGCCCCAGCATTTT
TRBJ2-5 TRBD2 17 few TRBV19 CASSMASGGKGEETQYF TGTGCCAGTAGTATGGCTAGCGGGGGTAAAGGGGAAGAGACCCAGTACTTC
TRBJ1-1 - 15 many TRBV5-1 CASSFQPGGGTEAFF TGCGCCAGCAGCTTTCAACCCGGCGGGGGCACTGAAGCTTTCTTT
TRBJ2-1 - 13 many TRBV3-1 CASSLWERDEQFF TGTGCCAGCAGCTTGTGGGAGAGAGATGAGCAGTTCTTC
TRBJ1-1 - 13 many TRBV11-3 CASSFSENTEAFF TGTGCCAGCAGCTTTTCAGAGAACACTGAAGCTTTCTTT
TRBJ1-1 - 13 - TRBV5-1 CASSREGNTEAFF TGCGCCAGCAGCCGGGAAGGGAACACTGAAGCTTTCTTT
TRBJ1-2 - 15 many TRBV29-1 CSVELMGGANYGYTF TGCAGCGTTGAATTGATGGGGGGCGCGAACTATGGCTACACCTTC
TRBJ1-1 - 13 many TRBV7-7 CASSLAWNTEAFF TGTGCTAGCAGCTTAGCTTGGAACACTGAAGCTTTCTTT
TRBJ1-1 - 13 many TRBV29-1 CSVSQGVNTEAFF TGCAGCGTATCACAGGGAGTGAACACTGAAGCTTTCTTT
TRBJ2-3 TRBD2 15 many TRBV28 CASSLSGSSTDTQYF TGTGCCAGCAGTTTAAGCGGGAGCAGCACAGATACGCAGTATTTT
TRBJ2-3 - 14 many TRBV5-1 CASSLVVESDTQYF TGCGCCAGCAGCTTGGTGGTGGAGTCAGATACGCAGTATTTT
TRBJ1-1 - 13 few TRBV3-1 CASSQLGDTEAFF TGTGCCAGCAGCCAATTAGGGGACACTGAAGCTTTCTTT
TRBJ2-1 TRBD2 13 many TRBV11-2 CASSPLVSGEQFF TGTGCCAGCAGCCCTCTTGTTAGCGGGGAGCAGTTCTTC
TRBJ2-6 TRBD1 17 few TRBV20-1 CSAKSGQISSGANVLTF TGCAGTGCTAAATCGGGACAGATTTCCTCTGGGGCCAACGTCCTGACTTTC
TRBJ2-1 TRBD2 18 many TRBV29-1 CSVARLAGSHSSYNEQFF TGCAGCGTAGCAAGACTAGCGGGGTCCCATAGCTCCTACAATGAGCAGTTCTTC
TRBJ1-1 TRBD1 13 many TRBV3-1 CASSLYRGTEAFF TGTGCCAGCAGCCTGTACAGGGGCACTGAAGCTTTCTTT
TRBJ1-2 - 14 many TRBV2 CASSEEGNTYGYTF TGTGCCAGCAGTGAAGAGGGCAACACCTATGGCTACACCTTC
TRBJ2-4 - 14 - TRBV7-2 CASSLDQAKNIQYF TGTGCCAGCAGCTTAGACCAGGCCAAAAACATTCAGTACTTC
TRBJ2-7 - 15 many TRBV5-1 CASSPGSQGPYEQYF TGCGCCAGCAGCCCCGGGTCCCAAGGGCCCTACGAGCAGTACTTC
TRBJ2-1 - 14 many TRBV2 CVSRETGFFSEQFF TGTGTTAGCCGGGAGACAGGGTTTTTTAGTGAGCAGTTCTTC
TRBJ1-1 - 13 - TRBV29-1 CSVDELLNTEAFF TGCAGCGTGGATGAGCTCCTGAACACTGAAGCTTTCTTT
TRBJ2-2 - 15 many TRBV7-3 CASSWAGGATGELFF TGTGCCAGCAGCTGGGCTGGGGGGGCGACCGGGGAGCTGTTTTTT
TRBJ1-1 - 15 many TRBV5-1 CASSLDPGAHTEAFF TGCGCCAGCAGCTTGGATCCGGGGGCTCACACTGAAGCTTTCTTT
TRBJ1-1 TRBD1 16 many TRBV12-3/TRBV12-4 CASSQGQTIMNTEAFF TGTGCCAGCAGTCAGGGACAGACGATAATGAACACTGAAGCTTTCTTT
TRBJ2-1 - 14 many TRBV6-5 CASSYQVRAHEQFF TGTGCCAGCAGTTACCAGGTCAGGGCGCATGAGCAGTTCTTC
TRBJ2-2 - 16 many TRBV7-9 CASSTTGIPNTGELFF TGTGCCAGCAGCACTACAGGGATCCCGAACACCGGGGAGCTGTTTTTT
TRBJ2-3 - 16 - TRBV5-6 CASSLAGILPTDTQYF TGTGCCAGCAGCTTGGCGGGTATACTACCTACAGATACGCAGTATTTT
TRBJ2-2 - 13 many TRBV11-2 CASSRRLAGELFF TGTGCCAGCAGCAGACGGTTGGCCGGGGAGCTGTTTTTT
TRBJ2-1 - 13 many TRBV2 CASTGGGSSVLFF TGTGCCAGCACCGGAGGAGGGTCTAGTGTTCTGTTCTTC
TRBJ1-1 - 11 many TRBV29-1 CSVIPNTEAFF TGCAGCGTTATCCCGAACACTGAAGCTTTCTTT
TRBJ2-2 - 13 - TRBV19 CASSITVTGELFF TGTGCCAGTAGTATAACAGTTACCGGGGAGCTGTTTTTT
TRBJ2-2 TRBD2 16 few TRBV5-1 CASSRLLAGDAGELFF TGCGCCAGCAGCCGTTTACTAGCGGGAGACGCCGGGGAGCTGTTTTTT
TRBJ2-3 TRBD2 17 many TRBV10-3 CAISESGLAGGGNTQYF TGTGCCATCAGTGAGTCGGGCCTAGCGGGAGGAGGTAATACGCAGTATTTT
TRBJ2-1 - 15 many TRBV4-2 CASSHPGGMYNEQFF TGTGCCAGCAGCCACCCCGGAGGGATGTACAATGAGCAGTTCTTC
TRBJ2-3 TRBD1 15 few TRBV19 CASSTQGARTDTQYF TGTGCCAGTAGTACACAGGGGGCCCGCACAGATACGCAGTATTTT
TRBJ2-1 TRBD1 13 - TRBV6-1 CAGGEDRGNEQFF TGTGCCGGCGGGGAAGACAGGGGCAATGAGCAGTTCTTC
TRBJ2-5 TRBD2 13 many TRBV7-7 CASSSGLEETQYF TGTGCTAGCAGCTCGGGACTAGAAGAGACCCAGTACTTC
TRBJ2-2 - 13 many TRBV11-2 CASSLPHSGELFF TGTGCCAGCAGCTTACCCCATTCCGGGGAGCTGTTTTTT
TRBJ2-5 TRBD2 17 few TRBV7-2 CASSLDVREGQFGTQYF TGTGCCAGCAGCTTAGATGTGCGGGAGGGTCAATTTGGGACCCAGTACTTC
TRBJ2-1 - 15 few TRBV7-2 CASSLAQSSYNEQFF TGTGCCAGCAGCTTAGCTCAGAGCTCCTACAATGAGCAGTTCTTC
TRBJ2-2 - 17 many TRBV20-1 CSARGSRGGGNTGELFF TGCAGTGCTAGAGGGAGCAGGGGGGGGGGGAACACCGGGGAGCTGTTTTTT
TRBJ2-2 - 14 many TRBV10-3 CAIRDTDPTGELFF TGTGCCATCCGGGACACCGACCCAACCGGGGAGCTGTTTTTT
TRBJ2-1 TRBD1 15 many TRBV6-5 CASRTDRDRKNEQFF TGTGCCAGCAGAACTGACAGGGATAGAAAAAATGAGCAGTTCTTC
TRBJ2-7 - 11 - TRBV3-1 CASSRGREQYF TGTGCCAGCTCCCGGGGGCGGGAGCAGTACTTC
TRBJ2-2 TRBD1 15 - TRBV12-3/TRBV12-4 CASTPGQGQTGELSF TGTGCCAGCACACCCGGACAGGGACAAACCGGGGAGCTGTCTTTT
TRBJ1-6 TRBD1 17 many TRBV7-6 CASSLPRTGGYNSPLHF TGTGCCAGCAGCCTACCTAGGACAGGGGGCTATAATTCACCCCTCCACTTT
TRBJ2-3 - 15 many TRBV7-9 CASSLNLGITDTQYF TGTGCCAGCAGCTTAAATTTAGGGATCACAGATACGCAGTATTTT
TRBJ2-7 - 16 many TRBV6-6 CASSNPWRGGEHEQYF TGTGCCAGCAGTAACCCTTGGAGGGGAGGTGAACACGAGCAGTACTTC
TRBJ2-1 TRBD1 18 many TRBV25-1 CASSEVGLRGQGGDEQFF TGTGCCAGCAGTGAGGTGGGTTTACGGGGACAGGGAGGCGATGAGCAGTTCTTC
TRBJ2-1 TRBD1 17 many TRBV7-6 CASSLTGQGGAYNEQFF TGTGCCAGCAGCTTAACAGGACAGGGGGGAGCCTACAATGAGCAGTTCTTC
TRBJ2-2 - 14 many TRBV27 CASSAEGSWGELFF TGTGCCAGCAGTGCCGAAGGGTCTTGGGGGGAGCTGTTTTTT
TRBJ2-1 - 15 many TRBV11-2 CASSFSGNSYNEQFF TGTGCCAGCAGCTTTAGCGGTAACTCCTACAATGAGCAGTTCTTC
TRBJ1-4 - 11 many TRBV7-9 CASSLEAELFF TGTGCCAGCAGCTTAGAGGCAGAACTGTTTTTT
TRBJ1-1 TRBD1 14 many TRBV7-2 CASSLDGTGFGAFF TGTGCCAGCAGCTTAGACGGGACAGGGTTTGGGGCTTTCTTT